This T cell receptor beta chain was profiled in a study of lymphopenia after photon versus proton radiotherapy. Broader study findings: Relative stability marked proton patients; photon patients lost diversity and naive cells. Larger post-nadir TCR diversity loss correlated inversely with survival in deceased patients. Oligoclonal CD8+ Temra expansion after nadir drove photon patients' diversity drop. Authors raise, but do not show, better survival with proton therapy.

This clone was observed a single time. The antigen is undetermined. Libraries were prepared by immunoSEQ multiplex PCR; TCRdb keeps only in-frame clonotypes and omits some of them. This table has 150,000 or so clones, 75% to 90% appearing once. The CDR3 has 14 residues. Germline CDR1 SGHNT, CDR2 YYREEE (reference sequence). J gave up 4 bases and V 1 base, and 4 bases lay outside the gene matches. The TCR originated in a man aged 50 to 59 with gastric cancer. This specimen was peripheral blood, taken from a patient treated with photon-based radiotherapy. J is TRBJ1-2 and V is TRBV5-4, with 7 bases that match TRBD1. In nucleotides, the CDR3 is TGTGCCAGCAGCTTGAAGGGGGCAAGCTATGGCTACACCTTC. It is translated as CASSLKGASYGYTF.